This T cell receptor beta chain came from a study of T cell responses to AZD1222 COVID-19 vaccine. Study-level results: Mostly white British, mostly female donors; authors suggested clonal diversity may be underestimated.

This CDR3 has 16 amino acids. Germline V CDR1 and CDR2: LNHNV, YYDKDF (reference sequence). Trimming removed 1 base at V and 4 bases at J, with 14 bases between. Measured with immunoSEQ multiplex PCR; TCRdb has only the in-frame clones, and not every one. Among approximately 150,000 clones, roughly 92% were seen once, and the ten largest hold around 1.7%. With regard to this clone: Its antigen is undetermined.

The clonotype was recovered from an adult in good health. This specimen consisted of peripheral blood, obtained on day 0 of AZD1222 vaccination. The chain has TRBV15 and TRBJ2-1; D gene uncertain. The CDR3 reads CATSRGRSPVYNEQFF. CDR3 coding DNA: TGTGCCACCAGCAGAGGACGGAGCCCCGTATACAATGAGCAGTTCTTC.